This TCR beta chain stems from a study of T cell repertoires in cytomegalovirus infection (dated by TCRdb to the late 2010s). About the full investigation: Peptide stimulations targeted recently identified HLA-C-restricted CMV epitopes, whose presentation resists viral immunomodulation, together with well-studied HLA-B-restricted epitopes. Because public TCR beta signatures pointed to carriage of CMV infection together with the matching HLA type, the HLA type of each donor mattered for the analysis. Here is what the overall study found, with its caveats: In both this cohort and an independent cohort of 300 to 450 donors, the cumulative frequency of public TCR beta family members distinguished carriers of CMV infection plus the relevant HLA type. The ex vivo response was dominated by HLA-C-restricted CMV-specific TCR beta clonotypes, and the single most frequent clonotype in two of eight donors was supplied by these HLA-C-restricted clonotypes.

Including the terminal cysteine and phenylalanine, the CDR3 comprises 18 residues. Only the CDR3 part of the read is kept: 54 bases, read in frame from the first base. As encoded in the germline V gene, CDR1 is MGHRA while CDR2 is YSYEKL. Trimming removed 2 bases from V and 0 bases from J, leaving 17 bases between the germline ends. On this clonotype itself: Its binding antigen is unknown. The input lacks base qualities; no much larger clone sits a single base away.

Interpreted using the paper, the treatment or condition label stands for: in vitro stimulation with specific CMV peptide epitopes to enrich CMV-specific T cells. This sample was sequenced with an Illumina HiSeq 1500. TCRdb trimmed public reads at Q25 via fastp, called clones via MiXCR and kept in-frame beta chains. Rows are unified per CDR3 protein, each entry keeping the most common DNA and genes. Present in this sample are roughly 120,000 distinct CDR3 sequences, under 35% of which were seen just once. The top ten hold 41% of the sample. This receptor chain uses TRBV4-1 and TRBJ1-3; TRBD1 is possibly the D segment (5 matching bases). This sequence originates from a human donor in good health (CMV status not recorded). Some clones in this sample may be carry-over from other donors' samples. The source was CD8+ T cells from cultured PBMCs, collected from culture after CMV antigen stimulation. The CDR3: CASSQRWGGKTSGNTIYF. The nucleotide sequence reads TGCGCCAGCAGCCAAAGGTGGGGGGGTAAGACCTCTGGAAACACCATATATTTT.